Here is one T cell receptor beta chain with its context. Original analysis: Reference gene primer amplification yielded estimated nucleated cell counts. Assay used: immunoSEQ multiplex PCR; TCRdb lists only in-frame clones, some missing. D and trimming were read from the DNA, whereas the V and J calls and clone size are those reported in that table. The sample yields just over 250,000 clones, roughly nine tenths seen once. The data belong to a study of blood T cell repertoires in COVID-19. Study information: COVID-19 samples from acute and convalescent phases originated in the United States, Italy and Spain. Sources were T cells, B-cell-depleted T cells, or PBMCs; the material itself was cDNA or gDNA.

The sequence was obtained from a man aged 35-49 years who had recovered from COVID-19. Material for sequencing was peripheral blood.

The CDR3 DNA follows: TGTGCCAGCAGCCCAACCGCAGGGATCTATGGCTACACCTTC. Translation gives CASSPTAGIYGYTF. The chain links TRBV7-2 to TRBJ1-2, with D possibly being TRBD1 (5 bases). This CDR3 is built from 14 residues. Germline assignment: CDR1 SGHTA and CDR2 FQGNSA. V was clipped by 5 bases and J by 4 bases, with 14 bases between them.